The present T cell receptor beta chain was sequenced within a study of CD8 T cells in Susac syndrome. The RNA, about 0.45 to 1 ug, was put through reverse transcription using random hexamers. A multiplex approach, immunoSEQ multiplex PCR, amplified TCR beta CDR3 across 54 Vbeta and 13 Jbeta. TCRdb independently ran MiXCR on the immunoSEQ multiplex PCR reads; one entry per CDR3 protein. The sample has 150,000 to 200,000 distinct CDR3 sequences, around 94% seen once. Study outcomes and limitations: By the study's own acknowledgment, its TCR sequencing and HLA analysis included relatively few individuals.

As to this clonotype: Antigen specificity is unknown.

Healthy donors were controls matched for age and sex. Negative isolation yielded CD8+ and CD4+ T cells; FACS enriched TEMRA cells. This TCR derives from a human donor in good health. The sequenced material came from CD4+ T cells from PBMCs.

The CDR3 sequence is CASSVEGPLPYNEQFF. CDR3 sequence (DNA): TGTGCCAGCAGCGTAGAGGGCCCCCTCCCCTACAATGAGCAGTTCTTC. The chain joins TRBV9 to TRBJ2-1; D is unresolved. The CDR3 loop spans 16 amino acids. The germline V and J ends were trimmed by 0 bases and 2 bases, with 12 bases remaining between them. Germline V gene data show CDR1 as SGDLS and CDR2 as YYNGEE.